What follows describes a single T cell receptor beta chain. Its antigen target is currently unknown. No per-base quality is available; no much larger clone lies one base away. This record belongs to a study of CD8 T cells in ankylosing spondylitis (dated by TCRdb to 2015 to 2018). A note on the overall study: The study profiled T cell receptor beta repertoires in healthy donors and ankylosing spondylitis patients to find disease-linked TCR variants. The whole study cohort included 90 to 120 healthy donors and around 24 ankylosing spondylitis patients. Peripheral blood samples were taken, and synovial fluid was additionally collected from ankylosing spondylitis patients.

V drops 0 bases and J drops 0 bases, leaving 9 bases in between. The CDR3 runs 15 residues from the cysteine to the phenylalanine. The entry retains the CDR3 DNA only, 45 bases that are in frame from base 1. The germline V gene encodes CDR1 SGHVS and CDR2 FQNEAQ. Study-wide conclusions, independent of this receptor: Some TCR beta motif variants had previously been reported in synovial fluid and blood of reactive arthritis patients, which suggested common disease-initiation mechanisms. A CD8+ phenotype was shown by the disease-linked clones, which were found at relatively low frequencies in peripheral blood. The disease-linked clones were reported as significantly enriched in matched synovial fluid samples from ankylosing spondylitis patients. A TCR beta motif made up of eight highly homologous amino acid variants appeared to be characteristic of blood from ankylosing spondylitis patients.

Sequenced using an Illumina HiSeq 2500. Quantitative 5'-RACE with molecular barcodes was the method used to prepare the TCR beta libraries. In the source study's methods: A new computational method based on a probabilistic model of VDJ rearrangement was used to identify disease-linked TCR variants. TCRdb applied fastp at Q25 and MiXCR to the public reads, then kept only in-frame beta chains. Rows with one shared CDR3 protein collapse into an entry with the most common genes and DNA. These V and J calls originate from TCRdb's pipeline instead of the authors' own analysis. This sample holds about 160,000 distinct CDR3 sequences; 9.8% were observed only once. The ten largest clonotypes hold more than 13% of the sample.

Material for sequencing was blood, either unsorted or a sorted T cell fraction (not recorded which). This TCR derives from a female donor with ankylosing spondylitis or in good health (not recorded which). The chain employs TRBV7-8 and TRBJ2-7, and perhaps TRBD1 as D gene, on 5 matching bases. The encoded CDR3 is CASSLALDSSYEQYF. The DNA is as follows: TGTGCCAGCAGCTTAGCGCTTGACAGCTCCTACGAGCAGTACTTC. The CDR3 plus the reference TRBV7-8 and TRBJ2-7 genes for the other parts give the full variable domain: GAGVSQSPRYKVAKRGQDVALRCDPISGHVSLFWYQQALGQGPEFLTYFQNEAQLDKSGLPSDRFFAERPEGSVSTLKIQRTQQEDSAVYLCASSLALDSSYEQYFGPGTRLTVT.